The T cell receptor (beta chain) described here comes from a study of blood T cell repertoires in COVID-19. Trimming took off 1 base at V and 4 bases at J, with 13 bases between the two ends. The length of the CDR3 is 15 residues. CDR1 and CDR2 from the germline V gene are SGHVS and FNYEAQ. Profiled with immunoSEQ multiplex PCR; TCRdb holds only in-frame clones, not every one. The data show roughly 250,000 clones, about 87% seen once. This chain joins TRBV7-6 and TRBJ2-5; maybe TRBD1 (5 bases). This TCR came from a woman aged 50 to 60 who had recovered from COVID-19. Input material: PBMCs or T cells enriched from blood (not recorded which). CDR3 DNA sequence: TGTGCCAGCAGCTTAGTTGAAGAAAGGGGAGAGACCCAGTACTTC. Its protein product is CASSLVEERGETQYF.